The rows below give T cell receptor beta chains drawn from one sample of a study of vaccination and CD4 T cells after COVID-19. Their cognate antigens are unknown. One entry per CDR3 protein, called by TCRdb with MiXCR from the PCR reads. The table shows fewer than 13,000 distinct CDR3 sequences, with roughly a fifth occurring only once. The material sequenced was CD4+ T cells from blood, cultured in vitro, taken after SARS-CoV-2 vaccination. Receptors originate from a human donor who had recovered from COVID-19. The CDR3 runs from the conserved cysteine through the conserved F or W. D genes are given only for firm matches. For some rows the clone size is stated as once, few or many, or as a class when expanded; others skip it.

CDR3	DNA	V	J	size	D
CASSRDRSNTEAFF	TGTGCCAGCTCTCGGGACAGGTCCAACACTGAAGCTTTCTTT	TRBV18	TRBJ1-1	few	TRBD1
CASSEQRGTEQFF	TGTGCCAGCAGTGAACAAAGGGGAACAGAGCAGTTCTTC	TRBV6-1	TRBJ2-1	few	.
CASSVDPSGSYEQYF	TGTGCCAGCAGCGTAGATCCTAGCGGGAGCTACGAGCAGTACTTC	TRBV9	TRBJ2-7	.	TRBD2
CASSLAVLSYEQYF	TGTGCCAGCAGCTTGGCAGTTCTTTCCTACGAGCAGTACTTC	TRBV7-9	TRBJ2-7	medium-sized	.
CASSRRGPRYQPQHF	TGTGCCAGCAGCCGAAGGGGACCCCGGTATCAGCCCCAGCATTTT	TRBV11-3	TRBJ1-5	few	.
CASSLEGRGWGYTF	TGTGCCAGCAGCTTAGAAGGCAGGGGATGGGGCTACACCTTC	TRBV7-9	TRBJ1-2	.	.
CASTEIGRSEQFF	TGTGCCAGCACCGAGATAGGGCGGAGTGAGCAGTTCTTC	TRBV6-1	TRBJ2-1	few	.
CASSPGTSRNYNEQFF	TGTGCCAGCAGCCCAGGGACTTCGCGAAACTACAATGAGCAGTTCTTC	TRBV11-2	TRBJ2-1	.	.
CASSQREGQREQYF	TGTGCCAGCAGTCAGCGGGAGGGCCAGAGGGAGCAGTACTTC	TRBV6-1	TRBJ2-7	few	TRBD2
CASSVDAGTSYEQYF	TGTGCCAGCAGCGTAGATGCGGGAACCTCCTACGAGCAGTACTTC	TRBV9	TRBJ2-7	.	.
CASSEGRQPQHF	TGTGCCAGCAGTGAAGGCCGACAGCCCCAGCATTTT	TRBV25-1	TRBJ1-5	medium-sized	.
CASRGGGSYEQYF	TGTGCCAGCAGGGGGGGAGGAAGCTACGAGCAGTACTTC	TRBV28	TRBJ2-7	few	.
CASSQGFAGNTIYF	TGCGCCAGCAGCCAAGGTTTCGCGGGAAACACCATATATTTT	TRBV4-1	TRBJ1-3	.	.
CSARGSGRATDTQYF	TGCAGTGCCAGGGGTAGCGGGAGGGCCACAGATACGCAGTATTTT	TRBV20-1	TRBJ2-3	.	TRBD2
CASKLAFSYNEQFF	TGTGCCAGTAAACTAGCTTTCTCCTACAATGAGCAGTTCTTC	TRBV28	TRBJ2-1	few	.
CASSTPALAGRADTQYF	TGTGCCAGTAGTACCCCGGCCCTAGCGGGGCGCGCAGATACGCAGTATTTT	TRBV19	TRBJ2-3	medium-sized	TRBD2
CASSIQDRGMTPLHF	TGCGCCAGCAGTATCCAGGACAGGGGAATGACACCCCTCCACTTT	TRBV5-1	TRBJ1-6	.	TRBD1
CASSYSNRGKNIQYF	TGTGCCAGCAGTTACTCCAACAGGGGCAAAAACATTCAGTACTTC	TRBV6-5	TRBJ2-4	.	TRBD1
CASSYTSGRADTQYF	TGTGCCAGCAGTTATACTAGCGGGAGGGCAGATACGCAGTATTTT	TRBV11-2	TRBJ2-3	few	TRBD2
CASFGTGKGVGDQPQHF	TGTGCCAGTTTCGGGACAGGGAAAGGAGTCGGGGATCAGCCCCAGCATTTT	TRBV28	TRBJ1-5	.	TRBD1
CSAESRAEGTDTQYF	TGCAGTGCTGAGAGTCGGGCCGAGGGCACAGATACGCAGTATTTT	TRBV20-1	TRBJ2-3	few	.
CASSQTAFGNTIYF	TGCGCCAGCAGCCAAACTGCTTTTGGAAACACCATATATTTT	TRBV4-3	TRBJ1-3	.	.
CATSTSPLGGYTF	TGTGCCACCAGCACATCCCCCCTGGGTGGCTACACCTTC	TRBV15	TRBJ1-2	medium-sized	.
CASSGVAGNTIYF	TGCGCCAGCAGTGGGGTTGCTGGAAACACCATATATTTT	TRBV10-1	TRBJ1-3	few	.
CASSLSLGADTQYF	TGTGCCAGCAGCTTAAGTCTCGGGGCGGATACGCAGTATTTT	TRBV7-6	TRBJ2-3	medium-sized	.
CASSSFYQPQHF	TGTGCCAGCAGTTCATTTTATCAGCCCCAGCATTTT	TRBV12-3/TRBV12-4	TRBJ1-5	few	.
CASSIDPTSGGLQETQYF	TGTGCCAGTAGTATAGATCCCACTAGCGGGGGTTTACAAGAGACCCAGTACTTC	TRBV19	TRBJ2-5	few	TRBD2
CASSAGLAGGIGDTQYF	TGTGCCAGCAGTGCGGGACTAGCGGGAGGAATTGGGGATACGCAGTATTTT	TRBV2	TRBJ2-3	.	TRBD2
CASSPGTGGSPQHF	TGTGCCAGCTCACCGGGGACAGGGGGCTCGCCCCAGCATTTT	TRBV18	TRBJ1-5	.	TRBD1
CASSPYHATGGLQKDGYTF	TGTGCCAGCTCACCCTATCATGCGACAGGGGGCCTACAAAAGGATGGCTACACCTTC	TRBV18	TRBJ1-2	.	TRBD1
CASQISGANVLTF	TGTGCCAGCCAGATCTCTGGGGCCAACGTCCTGACTTTC	TRBV28	TRBJ2-6	medium-sized	.
CASSFGQGVGTQYF	TGTGCCAGCAGTTTCGGACAGGGTGTTGGGACCCAGTACTTC	TRBV12-3/TRBV12-4	TRBJ2-5	few	TRBD1
CASGPLEVSYNEQFF	TGTGCTAGTGGACCACTTGAGGTCTCCTACAATGAGCAGTTCTTC	TRBV12-5	TRBJ2-1	.	.
CASSPASGLKDTQYF	TGTGCCAGCTCACCCGCCTCGGGCCTCAAAGATACGCAGTATTTT	TRBV18	TRBJ2-3	few	.
CASSIGQLGTQYF	TGTGCCAGTAGTATAGGACAACTCGGGACCCAGTACTTC	TRBV19	TRBJ2-5	few	.